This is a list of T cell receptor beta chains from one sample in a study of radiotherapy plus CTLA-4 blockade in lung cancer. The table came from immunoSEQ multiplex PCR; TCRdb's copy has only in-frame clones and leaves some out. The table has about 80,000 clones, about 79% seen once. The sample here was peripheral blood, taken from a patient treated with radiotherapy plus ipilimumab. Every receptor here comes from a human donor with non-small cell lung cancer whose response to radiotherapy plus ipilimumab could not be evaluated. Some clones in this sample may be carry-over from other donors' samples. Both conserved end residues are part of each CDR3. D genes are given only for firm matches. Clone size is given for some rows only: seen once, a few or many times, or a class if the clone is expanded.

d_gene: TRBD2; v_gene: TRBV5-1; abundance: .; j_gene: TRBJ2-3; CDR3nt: TGCGCCAGCAGCTTGGTTAGCGGGCCCACAGATACGCAGTATTTT; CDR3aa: CASSLVSGPTDTQYF
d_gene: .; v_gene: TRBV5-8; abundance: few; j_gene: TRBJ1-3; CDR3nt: TGTGCCAGCAGCTTGACAGGGTCTGGCACCATATATTTT; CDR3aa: CASSLTGSGTIYF
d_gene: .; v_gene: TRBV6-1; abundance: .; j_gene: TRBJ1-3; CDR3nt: TGTGCCAGCAGTGATTCAAGGGGGTTACGCTCTGGAAACACCATATATTTT; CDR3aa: CASSDSRGLRSGNTIYF
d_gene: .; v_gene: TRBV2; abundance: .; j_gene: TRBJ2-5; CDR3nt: TGTGCCAGCAGGGGGGGAGAGACCCAGTACTTC; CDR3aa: CASRGGETQYF
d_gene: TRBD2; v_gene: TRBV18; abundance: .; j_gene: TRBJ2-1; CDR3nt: TGTGCCAGCTCACCACCAAGCGGGGGGGACTACAATGAGCAGTTCTTC; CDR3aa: CASSPPSGGDYNEQFF
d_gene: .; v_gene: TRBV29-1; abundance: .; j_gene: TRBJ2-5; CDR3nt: TGCAGCGTTGTCGTAGGAGCGAGGGAGGAGACCCAGTACTTC; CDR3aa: CSVVVGAREETQYF
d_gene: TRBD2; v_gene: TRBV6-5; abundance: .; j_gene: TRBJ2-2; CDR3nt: TGTGCCAGCGAGCACCTAGCGGGGGACGGGGAGCTGTTTTTT; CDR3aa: CASEHLAGDGELFF
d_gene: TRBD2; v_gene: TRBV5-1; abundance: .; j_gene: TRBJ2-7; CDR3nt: TGCGCCAGCAGCTTGGTGGGGGGGACTAGCGTTTACGAGCAGTACTTC; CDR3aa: CASSLVGGTSVYEQYF
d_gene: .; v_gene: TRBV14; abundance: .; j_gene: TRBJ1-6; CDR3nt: TGTGCCAGCAGCCAAGTGGTCGCCGCCCGAGGCAATTCACCCCTCCACTTT; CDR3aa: CASSQVVAARGNSPLHF
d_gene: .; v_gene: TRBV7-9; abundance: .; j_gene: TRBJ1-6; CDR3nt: TGTGCCAGCAGCCCTGGGGGGAGTCGGGGTTCACCCCTCCACTTT; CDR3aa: CASSPGGSRGSPLHF
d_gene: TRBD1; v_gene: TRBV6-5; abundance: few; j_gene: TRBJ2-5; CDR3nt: TGTGCCAGCAGTTACTTCAGACAGGGGGGCCCGGAGACCCAGTACTTC; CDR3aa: CASSYFRQGGPETQYF
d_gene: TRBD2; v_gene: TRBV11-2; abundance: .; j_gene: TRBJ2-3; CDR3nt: TGTGCCAGCAGCCTCGGAGCGGGGAACACAGATACGCAGTATTTT; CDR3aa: CASSLGAGNTDTQYF
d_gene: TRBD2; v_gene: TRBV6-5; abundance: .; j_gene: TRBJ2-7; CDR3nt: TGTGCCAGCAGTGTTAGCGGGGGGGTCTCCTACGAGCAGTACTTC; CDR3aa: CASSVSGGVSYEQYF
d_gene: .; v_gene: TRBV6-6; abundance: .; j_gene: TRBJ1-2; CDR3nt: TGTGCCAGCAGTTATAGCCCTAGCCACTATGGCTACACCTTC; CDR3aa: CASSYSPSHYGYTF
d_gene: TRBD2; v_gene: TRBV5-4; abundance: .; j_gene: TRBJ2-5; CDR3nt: TGTGCCAGCAGCTTGAGGCTAGCGGGGAAAGAGACCCAGTACTTC; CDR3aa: CASSLRLAGKETQYF
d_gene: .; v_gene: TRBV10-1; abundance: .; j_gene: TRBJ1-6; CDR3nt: TGCGCCAGCAGTGTTGACCCGGGAGGCCCCAAGCCCTTCTATAATTCACCCCTCCACTTT; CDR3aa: CASSVDPGGPKPFYNSPLHF
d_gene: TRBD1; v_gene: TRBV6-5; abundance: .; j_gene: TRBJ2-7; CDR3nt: TGTGCCAGCACCGGGGACAGGGGTACCTACGAGCAGTACTTC; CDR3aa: CASTGDRGTYEQYF
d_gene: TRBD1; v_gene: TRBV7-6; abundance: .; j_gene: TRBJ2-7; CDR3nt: TGTGCCAGCAGCTCCCAGGGGGACAGGGGGCGCAACGAGCAGTACTTC; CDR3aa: CASSSQGDRGRNEQYF
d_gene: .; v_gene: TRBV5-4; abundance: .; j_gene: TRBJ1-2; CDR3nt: TGTGCCAGCAGCTTGGATGGAGGAGCTAACTATGGCTACACCTTC; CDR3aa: CASSLDGGANYGYTF
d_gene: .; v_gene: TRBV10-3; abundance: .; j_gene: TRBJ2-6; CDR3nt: TGTGCCATCAGTGAAAGGCAGGGCGCTGGGGCCAACGTCCTGACTTTC; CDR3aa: CAISERQGAGANVLTF
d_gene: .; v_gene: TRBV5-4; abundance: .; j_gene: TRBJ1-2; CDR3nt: TGTGCCAGCAGCTCCACAGGGTCATACGGCTACACCTTC; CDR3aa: CASSSTGSYGYTF
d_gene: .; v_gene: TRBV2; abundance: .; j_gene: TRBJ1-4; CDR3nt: TGTGCCAGCAGTCCTACCCACAGGGAAACTAATGAAAAACTGTTTTTT; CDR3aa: CASSPTHRETNEKLFF
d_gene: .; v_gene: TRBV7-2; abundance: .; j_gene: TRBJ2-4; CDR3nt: TGTGCCAGCAGCATGGGACTAGCCAAAAACATTCAGTACTTC; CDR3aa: CASSMGLAKNIQYF
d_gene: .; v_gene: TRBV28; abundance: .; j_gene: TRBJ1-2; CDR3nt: TGTGCCAGCAGCCACCATCACACAGGACAGAGGGGCTACACCTTC; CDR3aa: CASSHHHTGQRGYTF
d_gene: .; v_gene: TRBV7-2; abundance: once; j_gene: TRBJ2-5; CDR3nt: TGTGCCAGCAGCTTAAGCGGCAACCAAGAGACCCAGTACTTC; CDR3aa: CASSLSGNQETQYF
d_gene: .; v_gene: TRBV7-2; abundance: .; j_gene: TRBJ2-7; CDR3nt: TGTGCCAGCAGCCCCAACAGGGTCTCCTACGAGCAGTACTTC; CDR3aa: CASSPNRVSYEQYF
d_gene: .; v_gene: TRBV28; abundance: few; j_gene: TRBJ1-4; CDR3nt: TGTGCCAGCAGCCGAGGACAGAATGAAAAACTGTTTTTT; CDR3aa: CASSRGQNEKLFF
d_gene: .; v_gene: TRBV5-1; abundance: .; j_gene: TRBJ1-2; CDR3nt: TGCGCCAGCAGCTTAGACAGGAACTATGGCTACACCTTC; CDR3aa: CASSLDRNYGYTF
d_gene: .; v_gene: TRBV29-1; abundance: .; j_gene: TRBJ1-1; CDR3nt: TGCAGCGCCGGAGGCAGGAACACTGAAGCTTTCTTT; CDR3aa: CSAGGRNTEAFF